This T cell receptor (beta chain) is from a study of Graves' ophthalmopathy and Graves' hyperthyroidism (dated by TCRdb to between 2017 and 2018). For context, the study as a whole: Peripheral blood samples were taken at the time of initial diagnosis, before any treatment was given. T-cell repertoires of thyroid tissue and blood were compared in six or seven hyperthyroidism patients. The approximately 100 discovery patients were divided at random into training and test sets in a 7:3 ratio. Following sample collection, hyperthyroidism patients were given methimazole at a starting dose of 30 mg daily, and ophthalmopathy patients were given high-dose intravenous methylprednisolone. In total, approximately 140 blood samples were TCR-sequenced: 40 to 45 ophthalmopathy, some 80 hyperthyroidism and about 17 hyperthyroidism-to-ophthalmopathy patients. To explore V-J signatures that distinguish ophthalmopathy from hyperthyroidism, a discovery set of about a hundred patients was enrolled, made up of over 40 with ophthalmopathy and 57 with stable hyperthyroidism. For independent validation, a separate cohort was made up of 18 hyperthyroidism patients plus 17 patients who later progressed from hyperthyroidism to ophthalmopathy. To tell Graves' ophthalmopathy apart from Graves' hyperthyroidism, and to predict which patients would progress to ophthalmopathy, the study relied on TCR beta repertoire signatures. Study-wide conclusions, independent of this receptor: Sample size was not statistically predetermined, and group allocation was not concealed from the investigators. Ophthalmopathy was separated from stable hyperthyroidism by the 13-signature model with 87.88% sensitivity and 81% to 83% specificity in cross-validation and with 80%/75% in the test set. Most expanded thyroid clonotypes with frequency above 0.001 were also detected in blood, suggesting blood repertoires may reflect the thyroid immune response. In validation, the model predicted ophthalmopathy progression with about 71% sensitivity and around 72% specificity; more than ten predicted patients were CT-confirmed with GO in a median of 6.5 months.

Hyperthyroidism was defined as stable when no progression to ophthalmopathy occurred within 18 months of follow-up. Patients with hyperthyroidism were aged 18 to 65 years, had been newly diagnosed, and had a disease duration of less than 2 months. Patients were excluded if they had other autoimmune diseases, uncontrolled infections, pregnancy or lactation. Clinical symptoms, serum thyroxine, TRAb, thyroid ultrasound and orbital computed tomography formed the basis of the diagnosis. PBMCs were isolated from roughly 10 ml of fresh peripheral blood by Ficoll-Paque density gradient centrifugation. Trizol reagent was used to extract the total RNA, and its quality was then checked on an Agilent 2100 Bioanalyzer. Sequences LGHNA (CDR1) and YSLEER (CDR2) are obtained from the germline V gene. Taken from cysteine to phenylalanine, the CDR3 has 14 residues. The only DNA kept is the CDR3, 42 bases in frame from the first base. Cut back by 8 bases and 2 bases, the V and J ends lie 16 bases apart.

For repertoire sequencing, the TCR beta CDR3 regions were amplified from RNA transcripts. HTBI primers and the Qiagen OneStep RT-PCR kit were used in a first-round RT-PCR, which was followed by a second-round multiplex PCR, size selection and purification. Libraries were sequenced paired-end with 100 bp reads on an Illumina HiSeq2000. The authors' analysis ran thus. Reads were processed with SOAPnuke, discarding reads with adapters, uncalled bases, mean Phred below 15, or no exact constant-primer or identifier match. High-quality paired reads were merged with COPE v1.2.5. Each unique nucleotide sequence was defined as a clonotype, and clonotypes were aligned to IMGT TRB V, D and J references with MiTCR v1.1. The analysis was limited to V-J combinations with a frequency above 0.0001, which together covered 98% to 99.2% of repertoires. A TCR clonal expansion and chaos score per V-J combination was defined as the ratio of F50 clonal expansion to chaos observed in the TCRdist matrix. Features were reduced by Welch's t-statistics and random forest to over 10 V-J combinations, which fed a naive Bayes classifier. Thyroid-blood repertoire similarity was quantified with the Morisita-Horn index. Using fastp at Q25 and MiXCR, TCRdb reprocessed the public reads and kept productive beta chains. Every CDR3 protein is listed once, alongside the most common genes and DNA of its rows. The V and J calls come from TCRdb's annotation, not from the publication. The sample table records hundreds of thousands of distinct CDR3 sequences; 22% of these occur just once. Jointly, the top ten make up approximately 7% of the sample.

This clonotype appeared a few times. Which antigen it targets is not known. No per-base quality is available; no much larger clone lies one base away. The chain is made from TRBV4-3 and TRBJ2-7; TRBD1 is perhaps the D gene, given 7 matching bases. What was sequenced was peripheral blood. The TCR originated in a young woman with stable Graves' hyperthyroidism. Some clones in this sample may be carry-over from other donors' samples. Donor details come from another sample of the same person, matched by shared clones. The DNA sequence is as follows: TGCGCCAGCGGCCCAAGGAGGGGGCCCTACGAGCAGTACTTC. Its coded protein is CASGPRRGPYEQYF.